This entry describes one T cell receptor (beta chain). Its antigen remains unknown. Here immunoSEQ multiplex PCR was the method, and the copy in TCRdb shows in-frame clones only, minus some. Among 160,000 or so clones listed, about four fifths were seen once. V lost 0 bases to trimming and J lost 4 bases, with 18 bases between them. The CDR3 loop spans 18 amino acids. Germline CDR1 LGHNA, CDR2 YNFKEQ. These data originate in a study of cytotoxic CD8 clonotypes in ibrutinib-treated CLL. Study information: Partial responses numbered about 25 and complete responses 2; after a median around 63 months, around 14 stayed remitted and roughly twelve progressed.

Study results and caveats: Sustained-remission patients were sampled at one set of times and progressing patients at different ones. Ibrutinib response saw clonality rise, and progression saw it return toward baseline. Public clonotypes, an uncommon group, contracted or remained stable on treatment.

Source: PBMCs, taken after 24 months of ibrutinib treatment. The chain carries TRBV4-2 and TRBJ2-2; tentative D call: TRBD2 (7 bases). The sequence came from a human donor with chronic lymphocytic leukemia. CDR3 in amino acids: CASSQDGGAGVRTGELFF. The CDR3, as DNA: TGTGCCAGCAGCCAAGATGGGGGGGCAGGGGTTCGCACCGGGGAGCTGTTTTTT.